Listed below are T cell receptor beta chains from one sample, sequenced in a study of shared clonotypes between healthy human individuals. The data were produced by immunoSEQ multiplex PCR, yet TCRdb's version contains in-frame clones alone and is incomplete. The sample includes about 2,100,000 clones, roughly 91% of them seen just once. Sequencing input: naive CD8+ T cells from PBMCs. These TCRs come from a man aged 18 to 35 in good health. Some clones in this sample may be carry-over from other donors' samples. Both conserved end residues are part of each CDR3. Fields, in order: J gene, clone size, V gene, D gene, CDR3 DNA, CDR3 protein. A D gene is named only where the DNA matches it firmly. Expanded clones are given a class, and other clones once, few, many or no size at all.

j_gene: TRBJ2-1
abundance: -
v_gene: TRBV2
d_gene: TRBD2
CDR3nt: TGTGCCAGCAGTGAATCGAGGACTAGTTGGTTGTTCTTC
CDR3aa: CASSESRTSWLFF

j_gene: TRBJ1-5
abundance: -
v_gene: TRBV28
d_gene: -
CDR3nt: TGTGCCAGCAGTTTAGGGCACAGGGTAGAACAGCCCCAGCATTTT
CDR3aa: CASSLGHRVEQPQHF

j_gene: TRBJ2-5
abundance: -
v_gene: TRBV27
d_gene: -
CDR3nt: TGTGCCAGCAGTCTCCACATCTTTGAGACCCAGTACTTC
CDR3aa: CASSLHIFETQYF

j_gene: TRBJ2-7
abundance: -
v_gene: TRBV5-6
d_gene: TRBD1
CDR3nt: TGTGCCAGCAGCTTTGGGGACAGCTACGAGCAGTACTTC
CDR3aa: CASSFGDSYEQYF

j_gene: TRBJ1-3
abundance: -
v_gene: TRBV2
d_gene: TRBD1
CDR3nt: TGTGCCAGCAGTTCTGGGAAACAGGGGTCCATCCGAAACACCATATATTTT
CDR3aa: CASSSGKQGSIRNTIYF

j_gene: TRBJ2-7
abundance: -
v_gene: TRBV13
d_gene: TRBD2
CDR3nt: TGTGCCAGCAGCGGGGGGGACCCTGAGGGAGAGCAGTACTTC
CDR3aa: CASSGGDPEGEQYF

j_gene: TRBJ2-7
abundance: -
v_gene: TRBV7-9
d_gene: -
CDR3nt: TGTGCCAGCACCCGGCCGGGGACCGCCAACGAGCAGTACTTC
CDR3aa: CASTRPGTANEQYF

j_gene: TRBJ1-1
abundance: -
v_gene: TRBV11-2
d_gene: TRBD1
CDR3nt: TGTGCCAGCAGCCTTGGACAGGGTCCTCATAGTGAAGCTTTCTTT
CDR3aa: CASSLGQGPHSEAFF

j_gene: TRBJ2-1
abundance: once
v_gene: TRBV7-9
d_gene: -
CDR3nt: TGTGCCAGCAGCCTTTTAGGAGACTACAATGAGCAGTTCTTC
CDR3aa: CASSLLGDYNEQFF

j_gene: TRBJ2-1
abundance: -
v_gene: TRBV5-1
d_gene: TRBD2
CDR3nt: TGCGCCAGCAGCTTACCGCGGGAGGGTTTCTACAATGAGCAGTTCTTC
CDR3aa: CASSLPREGFYNEQFF

j_gene: TRBJ2-7
abundance: -
v_gene: TRBV5-1
d_gene: TRBD2
CDR3nt: TGCGCCAGCAGCTATACTAGCGGGAGAGGCTACGAGCAGTACTTC
CDR3aa: CASSYTSGRGYEQYF

j_gene: TRBJ1-1
abundance: -
v_gene: TRBV25-1
d_gene: -
CDR3nt: TGTGCCAGCAGTGAACGAGGCTTGGGCACTGAAGCTTTCTTT
CDR3aa: CASSERGLGTEAFF

j_gene: TRBJ2-3
abundance: once
v_gene: TRBV27
d_gene: -
CDR3nt: TGTGCCAGCAGTTTAACAGGACCCTTCTTCACAGATACGCAGTATTTT
CDR3aa: CASSLTGPFFTDTQYF

j_gene: TRBJ2-7
abundance: -
v_gene: TRBV11-3
d_gene: TRBD2
CDR3nt: TGTGCCAGCAGCTTAGAAGAGATTACTAGCGGGGCCTACGAGCAGTACTTC
CDR3aa: CASSLEEITSGAYEQYF

j_gene: TRBJ1-3
abundance: once
v_gene: TRBV19
d_gene: -
CDR3nt: TGTGCCAGTAGTACGTGGGACCGTGGAAACACCATATATTTT
CDR3aa: CASSTWDRGNTIYF

j_gene: TRBJ2-5
abundance: -
v_gene: TRBV6-6
d_gene: TRBD1
CDR3nt: TGTGCCAGCATGCAGGGGGCCGAAGAGACCCAGTACTTC
CDR3aa: CASMQGAEETQYF

j_gene: TRBJ1-1
abundance: -
v_gene: TRBV19
d_gene: TRBD1
CDR3nt: TGTGCCAGTTGGACAGGCAACACTCCGAACACTGAAGCTTTCTTT
CDR3aa: CASWTGNTPNTEAFF

j_gene: TRBJ2-2
abundance: -
v_gene: TRBV11-2
d_gene: -
CDR3nt: TGTGCCAGCAGCTTGGGTGGGCGCCACGGGGAGCTGTTTTTT
CDR3aa: CASSLGGRHGELFF

j_gene: TRBJ1-1
abundance: few
v_gene: TRBV7-9
d_gene: -
CDR3nt: TGTGCCAGCAGCTTAGCGGGTATGAACACTGAAGCTTTCTTT
CDR3aa: CASSLAGMNTEAFF

j_gene: TRBJ2-2
abundance: -
v_gene: TRBV9
d_gene: -
CDR3nt: TGTGCCAGCACCCCGATAGACACCCCAAACACCGGGGAGCTGTTTTTT
CDR3aa: CASTPIDTPNTGELFF

j_gene: TRBJ1-5
abundance: -
v_gene: TRBV6-1
d_gene: -
CDR3nt: TGTGCCAGCAGTTTAGGACAAGGTTGGCCCCAGCATTTT
CDR3aa: CASSLGQGWPQHF

j_gene: TRBJ2-7
abundance: -
v_gene: TRBV7-9
d_gene: TRBD1
CDR3nt: TGTGCCAGCAGCGCCGGGACAGCCCCCGAGCAGTACTTC
CDR3aa: CASSAGTAPEQYF

j_gene: TRBJ2-7
abundance: once
v_gene: TRBV27
d_gene: -
CDR3nt: TGTGCCAGCAGTAACCAGGGGAGGGGGTCGTCCTACGAGCAGTACTTC
CDR3aa: CASSNQGRGSSYEQYF

j_gene: TRBJ2-7
abundance: -
v_gene: TRBV6-5
d_gene: TRBD2
CDR3nt: TGTGCCAGCAGTTACGCTAGCGGTCCCTACGAGCAGTACTTC
CDR3aa: CASSYASGPYEQYF

j_gene: TRBJ1-1
abundance: -
v_gene: TRBV6-5
d_gene: TRBD1
CDR3nt: TGTGCCAGCAGTCCGACAGGGGCGAACACTGAAGCTTTCTTT
CDR3aa: CASSPTGANTEAFF

j_gene: TRBJ1-3
abundance: -
v_gene: TRBV10-3
d_gene: -
CDR3nt: TGTGCCATCAGTGGAAACAGGGCCCCTGGAAACACCATATATTTT
CDR3aa: CAISGNRAPGNTIYF

j_gene: TRBJ2-7
abundance: -
v_gene: TRBV5-6
d_gene: TRBD2
CDR3nt: TGTGCCAGCCAGCCCGGGACTAGCGGGCCGTACGAGCAGTACTTC
CDR3aa: CASQPGTSGPYEQYF

j_gene: TRBJ2-1
abundance: -
v_gene: TRBV29-1
d_gene: TRBD2
CDR3nt: TGCAGCGTTGAAGAACCGGGACTAGCGGGAGGAAGCTCCTACAATGAGCAGTTCTTC
CDR3aa: CSVEEPGLAGGSSYNEQFF

j_gene: TRBJ2-1
abundance: -
v_gene: TRBV10-3
d_gene: -
CDR3nt: TGTGCCATCAGTGAGTCGTCGGGTCGGCCCGGCAATGAGCAGTTCTTC
CDR3aa: CAISESSGRPGNEQFF

j_gene: TRBJ2-1
abundance: -
v_gene: TRBV2
d_gene: TRBD2
CDR3nt: TGTGCCAGCAGTGAAGCGCTTGGGACTAGCGGGAACAATGAGCAGTTCTTC
CDR3aa: CASSEALGTSGNNEQFF

j_gene: TRBJ2-3
abundance: -
v_gene: TRBV13
d_gene: -
CDR3nt: TGTGCCAGCAGCTCTCGACTTTCTACCGGAAATCGGGTAGATACGCAGTATTTT
CDR3aa: CASSSRLSTGNRVDTQYF

j_gene: TRBJ2-7
abundance: -
v_gene: TRBV28
d_gene: TRBD2
CDR3nt: TGTGCCAGCAGTTCGGGAGGGGGATTCTACGAGCAGTACTTC
CDR3aa: CASSSGGGFYEQYF

j_gene: TRBJ1-1
abundance: -
v_gene: TRBV12-5
d_gene: TRBD1
CDR3nt: TGTGCTAGTGGATGGGACAGGACCGCTTCGGGCACTGAAGCTTTCTTT
CDR3aa: CASGWDRTASGTEAFF

j_gene: TRBJ1-1
abundance: -
v_gene: TRBV28
d_gene: TRBD1
CDR3nt: TGTGCCAGCAAAGGGCGGGGGACAGGGGGCACTGAAGCTTTCTTT
CDR3aa: CASKGRGTGGTEAFF

j_gene: TRBJ2-1
abundance: -
v_gene: TRBV9
d_gene: -
CDR3nt: TGTGCCAGCAGCGTAGGACTAGGAGGCAATGAGCAGTTCTTC
CDR3aa: CASSVGLGGNEQFF

j_gene: TRBJ1-4
abundance: -
v_gene: TRBV10-3
d_gene: -
CDR3nt: TGTGCCATCAGTGAGTTGGTAGGAACTAATGAAAAACTGTTTTTT
CDR3aa: CAISELVGTNEKLFF

j_gene: TRBJ2-7
abundance: once
v_gene: TRBV7-6
d_gene: -
CDR3nt: TGTGCCAGCAGCCCCCAGCGGGTGAACGAGCAGTACTTC
CDR3aa: CASSPQRVNEQYF

j_gene: TRBJ2-3
abundance: -
v_gene: TRBV11-2
d_gene: -
CDR3nt: TGTGCCAGCAGCCCAAGGGGGACAGATACGCAGTATTTT
CDR3aa: CASSPRGTDTQYF

j_gene: TRBJ1-4
abundance: once
v_gene: TRBV10-3
d_gene: -
CDR3nt: TGTGCCATCAAGGCAGCTCTTAATGAAAAACTGTTTTTT
CDR3aa: CAIKAALNEKLFF

j_gene: TRBJ2-5
abundance: -
v_gene: TRBV27
d_gene: TRBD1
CDR3nt: TGTGCCAGCAGCCCAGGGGGCCTGGAGACCCAGTACTTC
CDR3aa: CASSPGGLETQYF

j_gene: TRBJ1-1
abundance: few
v_gene: TRBV11-1
d_gene: TRBD1
CDR3nt: TGTGCCAGCAGCCCCACAGGGGGGAACACTGAAGCTTTCTTT
CDR3aa: CASSPTGGNTEAFF

j_gene: TRBJ2-5
abundance: -
v_gene: TRBV29-1
d_gene: TRBD2
CDR3nt: TGCAGCGCGAGCGGGAGTGGTTCGGGAGAGACCCAGTACTTC
CDR3aa: CSASGSGSGETQYF

j_gene: TRBJ2-1
abundance: -
v_gene: TRBV5-1
d_gene: -
CDR3nt: TGCGCCAGCATTGGGGGGTTGCTTTTCAATGAGCAGTTCTTC
CDR3aa: CASIGGLLFNEQFF

j_gene: TRBJ2-7
abundance: -
v_gene: TRBV19
d_gene: TRBD2
CDR3nt: TGTGCCAGTAGGAGCGGGAGCCACGAGCAGTACTTC
CDR3aa: CASRSGSHEQYF

j_gene: TRBJ2-7
abundance: -
v_gene: TRBV19
d_gene: TRBD1
CDR3nt: TGTGCCAGTAGTGGGGACAGCCCCTTGGACTACGAGCAGTACTTC
CDR3aa: CASSGDSPLDYEQYF

j_gene: TRBJ2-7
abundance: -
v_gene: TRBV27
d_gene: TRBD2
CDR3nt: TGTGCCAGCAGTTTATCCCCTAGCGGGGTCCTTTACGAGCAGTACTTC
CDR3aa: CASSLSPSGVLYEQYF

j_gene: TRBJ1-1
abundance: once
v_gene: TRBV5-1
d_gene: TRBD1
CDR3nt: TGCGCCAGCAACGCAGGGGGTTTGACTGAAGCTTTCTTT
CDR3aa: CASNAGGLTEAFF

j_gene: TRBJ2-1
abundance: -
v_gene: TRBV28
d_gene: TRBD2
CDR3nt: TGTGCCAGCAGCCCGCGACTAGCGGGAGGCAATGAGCAGTTCTTC
CDR3aa: CASSPRLAGGNEQFF

j_gene: TRBJ2-4
abundance: -
v_gene: TRBV5-4
d_gene: -
CDR3nt: TGTGCCAGCAGCTTGGCCGTCATACGGGGGGCCCCCCAAAACATTCAGTACTTC
CDR3aa: CASSLAVIRGAPQNIQYF

j_gene: TRBJ2-7
abundance: -
v_gene: TRBV7-9
d_gene: -
CDR3nt: TGTGCCAGCAGCGATACAACATCCTACGAGCAGTACTTC
CDR3aa: CASSDTTSYEQYF

j_gene: TRBJ2-7
abundance: -
v_gene: TRBV5-1
d_gene: -
CDR3nt: TGCGCCAGCAGCTTGAGGAGCTACGAGCAGTACTTC
CDR3aa: CASSLRSYEQYF

j_gene: TRBJ2-2
abundance: -
v_gene: TRBV28
d_gene: TRBD1
CDR3nt: TGTGCCAGCAGGGCGACCGGGACAGGGAACACCGGGGAGCTGTTTTTT
CDR3aa: CASRATGTGNTGELFF

j_gene: TRBJ2-1
abundance: -
v_gene: TRBV6-5
d_gene: TRBD1
CDR3nt: TGTGCCAGCAGTTACTCCGGGACAGGGTCGTACAATGAGCAGTTCTTC
CDR3aa: CASSYSGTGSYNEQFF

j_gene: TRBJ2-7
abundance: -
v_gene: TRBV7-8
d_gene: -
CDR3nt: TGTGCCAGCAGCTTAGCCCGGACAGACTACGAGCAGTACTTC
CDR3aa: CASSLARTDYEQYF

j_gene: TRBJ2-7
abundance: -
v_gene: TRBV27
d_gene: TRBD2
CDR3nt: TGTGCCAGCAGTCAATCGGGGGGCGAGCAGTACTTC
CDR3aa: CASSQSGGEQYF

j_gene: TRBJ2-7
abundance: -
v_gene: TRBV5-1
d_gene: -
CDR3nt: TGCGCCAGCAGCTTTGGACAGCGCAGCGAGCAGTACTTC
CDR3aa: CASSFGQRSEQYF

j_gene: TRBJ1-2
abundance: -
v_gene: TRBV9
d_gene: TRBD1
CDR3nt: TGTGCCAGCAGCGTAGGGGACAGGGATTTCTATGGCTACACCTTC
CDR3aa: CASSVGDRDFYGYTF

j_gene: TRBJ2-1
abundance: -
v_gene: TRBV10-1
d_gene: -
CDR3nt: TGCGCCAGCAGCCCCGGGGGCGGGGGCCCCAATGAGCAGTTCTTC
CDR3aa: CASSPGGGGPNEQFF

j_gene: TRBJ2-1
abundance: once
v_gene: TRBV27
d_gene: -
CDR3nt: TGTGCCAGCAGTTTATCTAGGCTAGCGCCCTACAATGAGCAGTTCTTC
CDR3aa: CASSLSRLAPYNEQFF